The next 2 T cell receptor beta chains were all read from a single sample in a study of T cells expressing NK-cell markers. Reanalyzing the 5' RACE reads, TCRdb keeps one entry per CDR3 protein, without DNA. Here the sample table reports roughly 430,000 distinct CDR3 sequences. Sample: blood T cells: a sorted CD56 or NKG2C T cell subset, CD4+ or CD8+ T cells, or bulk PBMC T cells (not recorded which). The receptors come from a woman between 18 and 70 years old in good health.

The chain employs TRBV9 and TRBJ2-5; without DNA, the TCRdb call of TRBD2 cannot be checked. Per the germline V gene, CDR1 is SGDLS and CDR2 is YYNGEE. CDR3 length equals 15 residues. The CDR3 region is CASSAAGGDQETQYF.

The V gene is TRBV30, the J gene TRBJ1-2. The CDR3 is 12 amino acids. The V gene's germline CDR1 is GTSNPN and CDR2 SVGIG (reference sequence). The CDR3: CAWSKDRYGYTF. The full variable domain, rest sourced from reference TRBV30 and TRBJ1-2, is SQTIHQWPATLVQPVGSPLSLECTVEGTSNPNLYWYRQAAGRGLQLLFYSVGIGQISSEVPQNLSASRPQDRQFILSSKKLLLSDSGFYLCAWSKDRYGYTFGSGTRLTVV.